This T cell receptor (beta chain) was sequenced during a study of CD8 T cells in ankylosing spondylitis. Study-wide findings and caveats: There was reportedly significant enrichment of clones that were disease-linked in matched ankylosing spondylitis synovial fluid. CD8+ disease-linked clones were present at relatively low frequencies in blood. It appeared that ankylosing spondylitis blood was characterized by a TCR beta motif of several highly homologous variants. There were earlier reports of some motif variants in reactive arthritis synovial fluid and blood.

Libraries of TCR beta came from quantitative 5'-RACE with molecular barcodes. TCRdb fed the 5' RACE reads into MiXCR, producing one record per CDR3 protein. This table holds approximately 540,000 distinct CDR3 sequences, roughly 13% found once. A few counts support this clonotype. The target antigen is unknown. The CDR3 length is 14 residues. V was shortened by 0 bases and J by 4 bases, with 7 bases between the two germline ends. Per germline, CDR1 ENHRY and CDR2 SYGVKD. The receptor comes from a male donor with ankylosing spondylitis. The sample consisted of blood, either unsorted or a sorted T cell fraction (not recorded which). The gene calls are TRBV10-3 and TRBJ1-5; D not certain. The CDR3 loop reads CAISESRGNQPQHF. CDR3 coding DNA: TGTGCCATCAGTGAGTCGCGAGGGAATCAGCCCCAGCATTTT.